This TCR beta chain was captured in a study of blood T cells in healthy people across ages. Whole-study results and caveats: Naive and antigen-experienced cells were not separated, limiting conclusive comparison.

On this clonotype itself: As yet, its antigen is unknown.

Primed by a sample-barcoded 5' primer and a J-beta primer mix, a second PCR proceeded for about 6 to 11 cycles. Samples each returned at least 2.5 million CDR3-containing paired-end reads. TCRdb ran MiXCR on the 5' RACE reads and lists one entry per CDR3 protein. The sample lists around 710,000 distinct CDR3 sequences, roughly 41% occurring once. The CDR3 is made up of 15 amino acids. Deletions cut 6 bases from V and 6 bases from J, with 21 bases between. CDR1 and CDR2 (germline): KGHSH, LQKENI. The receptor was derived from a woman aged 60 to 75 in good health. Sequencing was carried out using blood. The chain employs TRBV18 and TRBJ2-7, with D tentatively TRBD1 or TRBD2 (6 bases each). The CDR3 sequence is CASSEEGSGVSEQYF. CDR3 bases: TGTGCCAGCTCCGAGGAGGGATCAGGGGTCAGCGAGCAGTACTTC.